These 17 T cell receptor beta chains originate from one sample sequenced in a study of CD8 T cells in Susac syndrome. Random hexamers served to reverse transcribe roughly 0.45 to 1 ug RNA. TCRdb called the immunoSEQ multiplex PCR reads again in MiXCR, with one record for every CDR3 protein. The sample shows a few hundred thousand distinct CDR3 sequences, 89% of them seen only once. Sequencing input: CD8+ T cells from PBMCs. These receptors came from a human donor with multiple sclerosis.

The CDR3 region is CASSLSRGTTGELFF. The CDR3 DNA reads as TGTGCCAGCAGTTTAAGCAGGGGGACCACCGGGGAGCTGTTTTTT. The chain combines TRBV27 with TRBJ2-2, with 7 bases identical to TRBD1. The CDR3 contains 15 residues. The trim removed 2 bases at V and 4 bases at J, leaving 4 bases unmatched. Per germline, CDR1 MNHEY and CDR2 SMNVEV (reference sequence).

The chain has TRBV30 and TRBJ2-3, with TRBD1 matching over 10 bases. The germline gives CDR1 GTSNPN, CDR2 SVGIG (reference sequence). CDR3 length: 14 amino acids. With V trimmed by 2 bases and J by 5 bases, 4 bases remained unmatched. CDR3 protein: CAWSPGTGEDTQYF. The CDR3 nucleotides read TGTGCCTGGAGTCCCGGGACAGGGGAAGATACGCAGTATTTT.

J is TRBJ2-7 and V is TRBV29-1, with a weak D call TRBD1 (7 bases). There are 14 residues in the CDR3. V was pared by 3 bases and J by 3 bases, with 15 bases between. CDR1 SQVTM and CDR2 ANQGSEA come from the germline V gene. The CDR3 nucleotides are TGCAGCGTTGAGCGGGCGGGACAGAACTACGAGCAGTACTTC. Its protein is CSVERAGQNYEQYF.

The chain joins TRBV6-5 to TRBJ2-1; 7 bases agree with TRBD1. J gave up 5 bases and V 4 bases, and 5 bases lay outside the gene matches. Per germline, CDR1 MNHEY and CDR2 SVGAGI. The CDR3 consists of 14 residues. CDR3 loop: CASSLSQGNNEQFF. For the CDR3, the DNA is TGTGCCAGCAGTTTATCACAGGGGAACAATGAGCAGTTCTTC.

This clonotype occurred once. The genes are TRBV7-9 and TRBJ2-1, with D possibly being TRBD1 (6 bases). Germline assignment: CDR1 SEHNR and CDR2 FQNEAQ (reference sequence). This CDR3 spans 15 amino acids. The V and J ends lost 5 bases and 3 bases respectively, with 14 bases between them. In nucleotides, the CDR3 is TGTGCCAGCAGCCCACCACAGGGAGACTACAATGAGCAGTTCTTC. Its protein product is CASSPPQGDYNEQFF.

On this clonotype itself: A much larger clone differs from this one at a single base, so this may be a read error. For the CDR3, the DNA is TGTGCCAGCAGTTTAATATGTGAAAATCTGTTTTTT. Its protein product is CASSLICENLFF. The chain couples TRBV27 to TRBJ1-4; D unresolved. Germline V gives CDR1 MNHEY, CDR2 SMNVEV (reference sequence). The CDR3 has 12 amino acids.

This sequence joins TRBV29-1 and TRBJ2-7; the match to TRBD1 covers 7 bases. J was trimmed by 3 bases and V by 6 bases; bases with no gene match: 14. The germline CDR1 and CDR2 sequences are SQVTM and ANQGSEA. The CDR3 has 15 amino acids. In DNA, the CDR3 is TGCAGCGTAGTAACAGGGGCCGCAGGGGGCTACGAGCAGTACTTC. This translates into CSVVTGAAGGYEQYF.

The chain couples TRBV12-3 or TRBV12-4 to TRBJ1-4; D unresolved. The CDR3 loop spans 14 amino acids. Trimming removed 4 bases from V and 3 bases from J, with 9 bases in between. CDR3 nucleotides: TGTGCCAGCAGTTACGGGATGGCTAATGAAAAACTGTTTTTT. This codes for CASSYGMANEKLFF.

This sequence joins TRBV20-1 and TRBJ2-7; weak D call: TRBD1 (5 bases). CDR3 length: 12 residues. Germline CDR1 and CDR2: DFQATT and SNEGSKA (reference sequence). Trimming shortened V by 3 bases and J by 3 bases, and 9 bases separated the two germline ends. The DNA of the CDR3 is TGCAGTGCTAGTCAGGGCCTCTACGAGCAGTACTTC. This codes for CSASQGLYEQYF.

The chain employs TRBV6-5 and TRBJ2-7; 8 bases line up with TRBD2. CDR1 and CDR2 (germline): MNHEY, SVGAGI. The CDR3 runs 17 residues. Trimming took 4 bases from V and 4 from J; bases not matched to a gene: 15. The CDR3 nucleotides read TGTGCCAGCAGTTTTACTAGCGGACGATCTGTTTCGTACGAGCAGTACTTC. Its protein product is CASSFTSGRSVSYEQYF.

The table lists this clonotype with a few counts. This chain links TRBV5-6 with TRBJ2-4; D is ambiguous. Looked up from germline, CDR1 is SGHDT and CDR2 is YYEEEE. This CDR3 has 12 amino acids. The germline V and J ends were trimmed by 4 bases and 5 bases, with 7 bases remaining between them. The CDR3, as DNA: TGTGCCAGCAGCGGAATCCAAAACATTCAGTACTTC. Residues: CASSGIQNIQYF.

The chain recombines TRBV28 with TRBJ1-4; D gene uncertain. V was pared by 6 bases and J by 5 bases, with 19 bases between. Germline V CDR1 and CDR2: MDHEN, SYDVKM. CDR3 length: 16 amino acids. The CDR3 DNA reads as TGTGCCAGCAGGCCAGTAGGCGAGGGAACGAATGAAAAACTGTTTTTT. This sequence encodes CASRPVGEGTNEKLFF. The complete variable domain, with remaining parts taken from reference TRBV28 and TRBJ1-4, reads DVKVTQSSRYLVKRTGEKVFLECVQDMDHENMFWYRQDPGLGLRLIYFSYDVKMKEKGDIPEGYSVSREKKERFSLILESASTNQTSMYLCASRPVGEGTNEKLFFGSGTQLSVL.

The chain links TRBV9 to TRBJ2-7; D is possibly TRBD2 (5 bases). Trimming removed 5 bases at V and 0 bases at J, with 15 bases between. The CDR3 contains 15 residues. The germline V gene has CDR1 SGDLS and CDR2 YYNGEE. CDR3: CASSAGGPSSYEQYF. Written as DNA, the CDR3 is TGTGCCAGCAGTGCCGGAGGACCGAGCTCCTACGAGCAGTACTTC. Full variable domain (remainder filled in from reference TRBV9 and TRBJ2-7): DSGVTQTPKHLITATGQRVTLRCSPRSGDLSVYWYQQSLDQGLQFLIQYYNGEERAKGNILERFSAQQFPDLHSELNLSSLELGDSALYFCASSAGGPSSYEQYFGPGTRLTVT.

V usage is TRBV7-3 and J usage is TRBJ1-5; 10 bases match TRBD1. Germline assignment: CDR1 SGHTA and CDR2 FQGTGA. V was clipped by 6 bases and J by 3 bases; unmatched bases: 8. CDR3 size: 16 residues. CDR3 in amino acids: CASRLGTGDPNQPQHF. In DNA form, the CDR3 reads TGTGCCAGCAGGCTTGGGACAGGGGACCCCAATCAGCCCCAGCATTTT. The variable domain in full, with the rest retrieved from reference TRBV7-3 and TRBJ1-5, is GAGVSQTPSNKVTEKGKYVELRCDPISGHTALYWYRQSLGQGPEFLIYFQGTGAADDSGLPNDRFFAVRPEGSVSTLKIQRTERGDSAVYLCASRLGTGDPNQPQHFGDGTRLSIL.

This rearrangement joins TRBV19 to TRBJ2-1; 8 bases align to TRBD2. V was pared by 5 bases and J by 6 bases, with 9 bases of the junction left unmatched. The CDR3 is 15 amino acids. The V gene's germline CDR1 is LNHDA and CDR2 SQIVND (reference sequence). As DNA, the CDR3 is TGTGCCAGTAGTTCAGCGGGGGCGCAAACCAATGAGCAGTTCTTC. Amino acids: CASSSAGAQTNEQFF.

The chain links TRBV27 to TRBJ2-1, with 9 nucleotides matching TRBD1. This CDR3 spans 16 amino acids. J lost 3 bases, V lost 2 bases, and 5 bases had no gene match. The germline gives CDR1 MNHEY, CDR2 SMNVEV (reference sequence). In DNA, the CDR3 is TGTGCCAGCAGTTTAGGGACAGGGCTCCTCTACAATGAGCAGTTCTTC. This encodes CASSLGTGLLYNEQFF.

V and J are TRBV6-1 and TRBJ2-2, with 8 bases matching TRBD2. Germline V gene data show CDR1 as MNHNS and CDR2 as SASEGT. There are 16 residues in the CDR3. V was pared by 4 bases and J by 1 base, with 5 bases of the junction left unmatched. CDR3 sequence (DNA): TGTGCCAGCAGTGGAGCGGGAGAGAGGAACACCGGGGAGCTGTTTTTT. This encodes CASSGAGERNTGELFF.